This T cell receptor beta chain appears in the sequencing data of a study of beta chain features in type 1 diabetes. Findings and caveats of the study: Cells with high TCR expression could be over-represented by cDNA sequencing. Among type 1 diabetes patients, VDJ junctions had fewer insertions and more deletions.

This clone was counted between two and nine times. Antigen: not known. Germline lookup yields CDR1 MGHRA and CDR2 YSYEKL. The CDR3 is 17 amino acids. V lost 4 bases and J lost 0; bases outside the gene matches: 6. Expressed TCRB transcripts were sequenced because the entire RNA isolate underwent reverse transcription. Generated by immunoSEQ multiplex PCR, the TCRdb table keeps only in-frame clones and is missing some. The table includes under 450,000 clones, around 13% detected once. The receptor was isolated from a man aged 25 to 45 in good health. J is TRBJ2-3 and V is TRBV4-1; 11 nucleotides align to TRBD1. Sample: naive CD4+ T cells from blood. The CDR3 region is CASSRGTGGTSTDTQYF. The CDR3 DNA follows: TGCGCCAGCAGCCGGGGGACAGGGGGTACTAGCACAGATACGCAGTATTTT.